Shown below are 9 T cell receptor beta chains from a single sample sequenced in a study of cytomegalovirus exposure and HLA in healthy donors. Primers: 60 Vbeta forward and 13 Jbeta reverse. The assay was immunoSEQ multiplex PCR, and TCRdb's table has in-frame clones only and misses some. This table has about 160,000 clones, around 76% appearing once. Specimen: PBMCs. The receptor source for this set is a girl aged 5 to 17 in good health and CMV-seropositive.

The J gene is TRBJ1-1, the V gene TRBV28; D perhaps matches TRBD1 (6 bases). There are 13 residues in the CDR3. Germline V gene lookup returns CDR1 MDHEN and CDR2 SYDVKM. The germline V and J ends were trimmed by 7 bases and 5 bases, with 14 bases remaining between them. CDR3 DNA sequence: TGTGCCAGCACTCTGGGGGGGCAGACTGAAGCTTTCTTT. Encoded protein: CASTLGGQTEAFF.

CDR3 amino acids: CASSSAASGAYEQYF. DNA of the CDR3: TGTGCCAGCAGCTCTGCGGCTAGCGGCGCCTACGAGCAGTACTTC. J is TRBJ2-7 and V is TRBV7-2; 7 nucleotides align to TRBD2. Losses at the gene ends were 4 bases for V and 2 bases for J; bases not matched to a gene: 8. The germline gives CDR1 SGHTA, CDR2 FQGNSA. The CDR3 runs to 15 residues.

This clone was counted once. Other DNA variants within this sample encode the same CDR3. The chain couples TRBV27 to TRBJ1-5, with D possibly TRBD1 on 5 matching bases. Deletions cut 5 bases from V and 0 bases from J, with 8 bases between. Germline CDR1 reads MNHEY; CDR2 reads SMNVEV (reference sequence). The CDR3 spans 14 residues. In nucleotides, the CDR3 is TGTGCCAGCAGTACAACAGGTAGCAATCAGCCCCAGCATTTT. The encoded protein is CASSTTGSNQPQHF.

The V and J genes are TRBV9 and TRBJ2-1, with 10 nucleotides matching TRBD2. The V gene end was trimmed by 5 bases and the J gene end by 6 bases; junction bases not matched to a gene: 5. Germline CDR1 reads SGDLS; CDR2 reads YYNGEE. The CDR3 loop spans 14 amino acids. CDR3 sequence: CASSPSGGINEQFF. Here the CDR3 DNA reads TGTGCCAGCAGTCCTAGCGGGGGCATCAATGAGCAGTTCTTC.

The chain couples TRBV30 to TRBJ2-4; 8 bases are a match to TRBD1. Germline V CDR1 and CDR2: GTSNPN, SVGIG (reference sequence). The CDR3 contains 12 residues. V was clipped by 1 base and J by 9 bases; unmatched bases: 2. The CDR3 loop reads CAWSATGGIQYF. CDR3 nucleotide sequence: TGTGCCTGGAGTGCCACAGGGGGCATTCAGTACTTC.

In this sample, this clone turned up once. The rearrangement uses TRBV11-2 and TRBJ2-7; D perhaps matches TRBD2 (5 bases). V lost 5 bases to trimming and J lost 0 bases, with 8 bases between them. CDR1 and CDR2 from the germline V gene are SGHAT and FQNNGV. The CDR3 loop spans 13 amino acids. This CDR3 is CASSPRGSYEQYF. For the CDR3, the DNA is TGTGCCAGCAGCCCTCGGGGCTCCTACGAGCAGTACTTC.

This clone has a single count. DNA of the CDR3: TGCGCCAGCAGAAATGGACAGGGTGACTATGGCTACACCTTC. Residues: CASRNGQGDYGYTF. V is TRBV23-1 and J is TRBJ1-2; 8 bases align to TRBD1. TRBV23-1 is an ORF, and what it does is uncertain. The CDR3 runs to 14 residues. J lost 3 bases, V lost 6 bases, and 6 bases had no gene match.

The rearrangement joins TRBV9 to TRBJ1-3; D is ambiguous. Looked up from germline, CDR1 is SGDLS and CDR2 is YYNGEE. The CDR3 runs 16 residues. V was trimmed by 3 bases and J by 0 bases, leaving 13 bases between them. CDR3 protein: CASSEENKSSGNTIYF. CDR3 nucleotides: TGTGCCAGCAGCGAGGAGAATAAGAGCTCTGGAAACACCATATATTTT.

The V call is TRBV29-1, the J call TRBJ2-5; 8 bases line up with TRBD1. Germline V lookup: CDR1 SQVTM, CDR2 ANQGSEA. This CDR3 is built from 13 residues. Trimming removed 7 bases from V and 2 bases from J; junction bases left unmatched: 6. DNA for the CDR3: TGCAGCGCGGACAGGGCACTTCAAGAGACCCAGTACTTC. Translating gives CSADRALQETQYF.